The rows below give T cell receptor beta chains drawn from one sample of a study of beta chain features in type 1 diabetes. Sequenced by immunoSEQ multiplex PCR; TCRdb stores in-frame clones only, minus some. Among about 130,000 clones, 7% to 10% were seen once, and the ten largest hold approximately 0.68%. Material for sequencing was central memory CD4+ T cells from blood. The receptors originated from a young man in good health. CDR3s include the opening cysteine and the closing phenylalanine or tryptophan. Each record gives: clone size, D gene, V gene, J gene, CDR3 DNA, CDR3 protein. A D gene is named only where the DNA matches it firmly. Clone size is stated in some rows and not others, as once, few, many or a class when expanded.

size: .; D: .; V: TRBV4-3; J: TRBJ2-1; DNA: TGCGCCAGCAGCCAAGATCCCAGGGGCACACACAATGAGCAGTTCTTC; CDR3: CASSQDPRGTHNEQFF
size: .; D: TRBD1; V: TRBV28; J: TRBJ2-7; DNA: TGTGCCAGCAGCCCTATTGGGACAGGGGGCACCTACGAGCAGTACTTC; CDR3: CASSPIGTGGTYEQYF
size: .; D: .; V: TRBV18; J: TRBJ1-1; DNA: TGTGCCAGCTCTCCGCGGGGGAACACTGAAGCTTTCTTT; CDR3: CASSPRGNTEAFF
size: few; D: .; V: TRBV11-2; J: TRBJ1-2; DNA: TGTGCCAGCAGCGCCCCGGGATCCCCTAACTATGGCTACACCTTC; CDR3: CASSAPGSPNYGYTF
size: .; D: .; V: TRBV29-1; J: TRBJ1-1; DNA: TGCAGCGTTGCGACTCCGGGAGGGGTCACTGAAGCTTTCTTT; CDR3: CSVATPGGVTEAFF
size: .; D: .; V: TRBV5-6; J: TRBJ2-5; DNA: TGTGCCAGCAGTACACAGGGTGTACTAGCGAAAGAGACCCAGTACTTC; CDR3: CASSTQGVLAKETQYF
size: few; D: TRBD1; V: TRBV7-9; J: TRBJ2-1; DNA: TGTGCCAGCAGCGCGACCTGGGACAGGGCCAATGAGCAGTTCTTC; CDR3: CASSATWDRANEQFF
size: .; D: TRBD1; V: TRBV15; J: TRBJ2-1; DNA: TGTGCCACCAGCAGACAGGGACAGGGGGCGGGCAATGAGCAGTTCTTC; CDR3: CATSRQGQGAGNEQFF
size: .; D: TRBD1; V: TRBV5-1; J: TRBJ1-6; DNA: TGCGCCAGGGAACAGGGGTGGGGAAATTCACCCCTCCACTTT; CDR3: CAREQGWGNSPLHF
size: .; D: TRBD2; V: TRBV2; J: TRBJ2-3; DNA: TGTGCCAGCAAAGTAGCGGGGATAAGGGATACGCAGTATTTT; CDR3: CASKVAGIRDTQYF
size: few; D: .; V: TRBV2; J: TRBJ1-5; DNA: TGTGCCAGCAGTCAAACAGGTTATCGGCAGCCCCAGCATTTT; CDR3: CASSQTGYRQPQHF
size: few; D: .; V: TRBV7-2; J: TRBJ2-4; DNA: TGTGCCAGCAGCTTAGACAACAAAAACATTCAGTACTTC; CDR3: CASSLDNKNIQYF
size: many; D: TRBD1; V: TRBV4-3; J: TRBJ2-6; DNA: TGCGCCAGCAGCCAAGAGTTAGGACAGGCGATATCACCAGCGGGGGCCAACGTCCTGACTTTC; CDR3: CASSQELGQAISPAGANVLTF
size: .; D: .; V: TRBV5-1; J: TRBJ2-5; DNA: TGCGCCAGCAGCTCGGGACGCCGGGAGGAGACCCAGTACTTC; CDR3: CASSSGRREETQYF
size: .; D: .; V: TRBV6-5; J: TRBJ2-7; DNA: TGTGCCAGCAGGGAAGGGGCCGACTACGAGCAGTACTTC; CDR3: CASREGADYEQYF
size: .; D: TRBD1; V: TRBV7-2; J: TRBJ2-7; DNA: TGTGCCAGCAGCTTAAGTGGGACAGGGGGCGAGCAGTACTTC; CDR3: CASSLSGTGGEQYF
size: .; D: TRBD2; V: TRBV5-1; J: TRBJ2-2; DNA: TGCGCCAGCAGCTTTAATAGACTAGCGGGCACCGGGGAGCTGTTTTTT; CDR3: CASSFNRLAGTGELFF
size: few; D: TRBD1; V: TRBV7-9; J: TRBJ2-7; DNA: TGTGCCAGCGAACAACAGACAGGGTTCCACGAGCAGTACTTC; CDR3: CASEQQTGFHEQYF
size: .; D: .; V: TRBV30; J: TRBJ1-1; DNA: TGTGCCTGGAGTGTAAGCCCGAACACTGAAGCTTTCTTT; CDR3: CAWSVSPNTEAFF
size: .; D: TRBD1; V: TRBV7-9; J: TRBJ2-7; DNA: TGTGCCAGCAGCACCGGGGACAGAGTATCCTACGAGCAGTACTTC; CDR3: CASSTGDRVSYEQYF
size: few; D: TRBD1; V: TRBV4-3; J: TRBJ2-1; DNA: TGCGCCAGCAGCCAAGGTTCGGGACAGGGGGCCTACAATGAGCAGTTCTTC; CDR3: CASSQGSGQGAYNEQFF
size: .; D: TRBD1; V: TRBV27; J: TRBJ1-6; DNA: TGTGCCAGCCAAACGGGACAGGGGTCTTCACCCCTCCACTTT; CDR3: CASQTGQGSSPLHF
size: .; D: .; V: TRBV11-2; J: TRBJ2-7; DNA: TGTGCCAGCAGCTTAGGGGGGCAGGGTGATGAGCAGTACTTC; CDR3: CASSLGGQGDEQYF
size: .; D: .; V: TRBV14; J: TRBJ2-5; DNA: TGTGCCAGCAGCCCCCGAGCTGGAGAGACCCAGTACTTC; CDR3: CASSPRAGETQYF
size: many; D: .; V: TRBV21-1; J: TRBJ2-7; DNA: TGTGCCAGCAGCAGTATCCGGGACAGAGACTTC; CDR3: CASSSIRDRDF
size: few; D: TRBD1; V: TRBV9; J: TRBJ1-6; DNA: TGTGCCAGCAGCTTGGGACAGGATTATTCACCCCTCCACTTT; CDR3: CASSLGQDYSPLHF